This TCR beta chain was obtained from a study of read filtering for tumor transcriptome and immune sequencing. V dropped 2 bases and J dropped 3; count of bases not matched to a gene: 28. The germline CDR1 and CDR2 sequences are SGHTA and FQGNSA. CDR3 size: 24 residues. Molecular barcoded adaptors covering alpha/delta and beta/gamma chains were used on approximately 440 ng RNA. TCRdb re-called the reads through MiXCR, storing one row per CDR3 protein. Of tens of thousands of distinct CDR3 sequences in the sample, about 14% were seen once. Points from the study as a whole: In IR-seq, single-read clonotypes were 70% to 85% of clonotypes but approximately 3.5% of reads.

This clonotype occurred many times. Its specificity is not known. This receptor was obtained from a donor at least 40 years old with multiple myeloma. The source material was a population of CD138-negative cells sorted from bone marrow. The genes are TRBV7-2 and TRBJ2-1, with 10 nucleotides matching TRBD2. As DNA, the CDR3 is TGTGCCAGCAGCTTACAAGGCCTAGCGGGAGACACTGATTTGGAGTGGCGAGTCTACAATGAGCAGTTCTTC. Its translation is CASSLQGLAGDTDLEWRVYNEQFF.